Shown below are 23 T cell receptor beta chains from a single sample sequenced in a study of response to subunit inactivated influenza vaccine. TCRdb redid the calling of the RT-PCR reads with MiXCR, one entry per CDR3 protein. The table lists about 650,000 distinct CDR3 sequences, 14% of them singletons. The starting material was PBMCs from blood, obtained roughly 2 weeks before vaccination. All receptors come from a man aged 45 to 65 who received an inactivated influenza vaccine.

The chain employs TRBV12-3 or TRBV12-4 and TRBJ2-2; 10 positions agree with TRBD1. This CDR3 contains 16 residues. V shed 4 bases and J 4 bases; nucleotides not matched to a gene: 6. The DNA for the CDR3 is TGTGCCAGCAGTTCCCGGGACAGGGGAGTCACCGGGGAGCTGTTTTTT. Amino acids: CASSSRDRGVTGELFF.

For this clonotype: At one of its ends the junction is not consistent with the germline gene, which may arise from a read error. This chain joins TRBV4-3 and TRBJ2-7; D gene unclear. Germline V gene data show CDR1 as LGHNA and CDR2 as YSLEER. The CDR3 contains 14 residues. The CDR3 DNA reads TGCGCCAGCAGCCAAGAACCCAGAGCCCACGAGCACTACTTC. This gives the protein CASSQEPRAHEHYF.

This clonotype was counted a few times. The chain employs TRBV2 and TRBJ2-5; 9 nucleotides line up with TRBD2. The CDR3 sequence is 12 residues long. Germline assignment: CDR1 SNHLY and CDR2 FYNNEI. The trim removed 7 bases at V and 3 bases at J, leaving 0 bases unmatched. In DNA, the CDR3 is TGTGCCAGCACTAGCGGGAAAGAGACCCAGTACTTC. Translated, it gives CASTSGKETQYF.

The chain carries TRBV5-1 and TRBJ1-5, with a weak D call TRBD1 (5 bases). CDR1 is SGHRS, CDR2 YFSETQ, per germline. CDR3 length: 15 amino acids. The V and J ends lost 5 bases and 1 base respectively, with 13 bases between them. As DNA, the CDR3 is TGCGCCAGCAGTGAAGGGGTTCGGAGCAATCAGCCCCAGCATTTT. This translates into CASSEGVRSNQPQHF. The whole variable domain, filled in from reference TRBV5-1 and TRBJ1-5, reads KAGVTQTPRYLIKTRGQQVTLSCSPISGHRSVSWYQQTPGQGLQFLFEYFSETQRNKGNFPGRFSGRQFSNSRSEMNVSTLELGDSALYLCASSEGVRSNQPQHFGDGTRLSIL.

V usage is TRBV12-3 or TRBV12-4 and J usage is TRBJ1-2; TRBD1 is a possible D gene (6 bases). The V and J ends lost 6 bases and 4 bases respectively, with 12 bases between them. CDR3 length equals 13 residues. The CDR3 here is CASRQGSAYGYTF. CDR3 bases: TGTGCCAGCAGGCAGGGGTCCGCCTATGGCTACACCTTC.

This clonotype was found a few times. Here the CDR3 DNA reads TGTGCCACCAGTCCCCTCTACACAGATACGCAGTATTTT. Protein product: CATSPLYTDTQYF. The chain recombines TRBV15 with TRBJ2-3, with no clear D. Germline V CDR1 and CDR2: LNHNV, YYDKDF (reference sequence). CDR3 size: 13 residues. Trimming removed 6 bases at V and 2 bases at J, with 9 bases between.

This clonotype came up many times. The genes are TRBV15 and TRBJ2-2; D is unresolved. This CDR3 contains 15 residues. CDR1 is LNHNV and CDR2 is YYDKDF in the germline V gene (reference sequence). V lost 9 bases to trimming and J lost 1 base, with 15 bases between them. The CDR3 DNA is TGTGCCACGAAAATGGACGTTTGGAACACCGGGGAGCTGTTTTTT. It translates to CATKMDVWNTGELFF.

The CDR3 DNA reads as TGCAGTGCTAACCCGGACAGGGGCGAATACTCGAACACCGGGGAGCTGTTTTTT. This codes for CSANPDRGEYSNTGELFF. The rearrangement joins TRBV20-1 to TRBJ2-2; 9 bases align to TRBD1. CDR1 and CDR2 (germline): DFQATT, SNEGSKA (reference sequence). The CDR3 extends over 18 amino acids. After removal of 4 bases from V and 0 bases from J, the junction contained 12 bases not matched to a gene.

This clonotype was seen a few times. The CDR3 sequence: CASSYSIRDLNVMNTEAFF. CDR3 sequence (DNA): TGTGCCAGCAGTTACTCAATCCGGGACCTCAACGTCATGAACACTGAAGCTTTCTTT. This chain links TRBV6-2 or TRBV6-3 with TRBJ1-1, with D tentatively TRBD1 (5 bases). Trimming shortened V by 0 bases and J by 0 bases, and 20 bases separated the two germline ends. CDR3 size: 19 residues. Germline CDR1 MNHEY, CDR2 SVGEGT.

The rearrangement joins TRBV4-2 to TRBJ2-7, with D perhaps matching TRBD2 (5 bases). Trimming removed 3 bases at V and 0 bases at J, with 9 bases between. The CDR3 covers 14 residues. CDR1 is LGHNA and CDR2 is YNFKEQ in the germline V gene. The CDR3 coding sequence is TGTGCCAGCAGCCACGGACTTCCCTCCTACGAGCAGTACTTC. As protein: CASSHGLPSYEQYF.

CDR3 region: CSVDGTGVGEQFF. CDR3 in DNA: TGCAGCGTTGATGGGACAGGGGTCGGTGAGCAGTTCTTC. This chain joins TRBV29-1 and TRBJ2-1; 10 positions match TRBD1. The junction had 5 bases not matched to a gene; V was cut back by 3 bases and J by 9 bases. Germline CDR1 is SQVTM and CDR2 is ANQGSEA. The CDR3 length is 13 residues.

CDR3 coding DNA: TGCAGTGCTAGAGATGAATCGGGGCGGACAGATACGCAGTATTTT. It encodes CSARDESGRTDTQYF. The rearrangement links TRBV20-1 to TRBJ2-3; D is perhaps TRBD1 or TRBD2 (5 bases each). CDR3 length: 15 residues. Trimming removed 0 bases at V and 3 bases at J, with 13 bases between. Per germline, CDR1 DFQATT and CDR2 SNEGSKA (reference sequence).

The rearrangement uses TRBV2 and TRBJ2-7, with 7 bases aligning to TRBD1. CDR1 and CDR2 (germline): SNHLY, FYNNEI. Trimming removed 9 bases from V and 6 bases from J; junction bases left unmatched: 11. The CDR3 runs to 13 residues. CDR3 protein: CASSYKRGLEQYF. CDR3 nucleotides: TGTGCCAGTAGCTATAAAAGGGGGCTCGAGCAGTACTTC.

This clonotype has a handful of counts. CDR3 in amino acids: CASSLAGDGETQYF. The CDR3 coding sequence is TGCGCCAGCAGCTTGGCGGGGGACGGGGAGACCCAGTACTTC. This chain uses TRBV5-1 with TRBJ2-5, with a weak D call TRBD2 (6 bases). Trimming took 0 bases from V and 5 from J, leaving 11 bases between them. Germline V gives CDR1 SGHRS, CDR2 YFSETQ. The CDR3 spans 14 residues.

The chain joins TRBV7-3 to TRBJ2-7, with 9 bases lining up with TRBD1. CDR3 length: 15 residues. The germline CDR1 and CDR2 sequences are SGHTA and FQGTGA. Germline trimming cut 0 bases from V and 4 bases from J; bases unmatched to any gene: 4. The CDR3 sequence is CASSLTGTGYYEQYF. CDR3 sequence (DNA): TGTGCCAGCAGCTTAACTGGGACAGGGTATTACGAGCAGTACTTC.

A few counts support this clonotype. The rearrangement links TRBV5-4 to TRBJ2-2, with 13 positions matching TRBD2. The CDR3 extends over 17 amino acids. Trimming removed 4 bases from V and 3 bases from J; junction bases left unmatched: 6. Germline assignment: CDR1 SGHNT and CDR2 YYREEE (reference sequence). The CDR3 is CASSPGLAGVDTGELFF. CDR3 nucleotide sequence: TGTGCCAGCAGCCCAGGACTAGCGGGGGTGGACACCGGGGAGCTGTTTTTT.

This clonotype was recorded a few times. The V gene is TRBV27, the J gene TRBJ2-6, with TRBD1 matching 10 bases. The ends lost 7 bases at V and 0 bases at J; junction bases unmatched: 9. The CDR3 is 18 residues long. Germline CDR1 is MNHEY and CDR2 is SMNVEV (reference sequence). Here the CDR3 reads CASTLRQGAPSGANVLTF. In nucleotides, the CDR3 is TGTGCCAGCACCCTTAGACAGGGGGCACCCTCTGGGGCCAACGTCCTGACTTTC.

The chain combines TRBV7-2 with TRBJ1-2, with 7 nucleotides matching TRBD1. Unmatched junction bases numbered 11, after V lost 1 base and J lost 9 bases. The CDR3 has 15 amino acids. Germline V gene sequence: CDR1 SGHTA, CDR2 FQGNSA. CDR3 sequence (DNA): TGTGCCAGCAGCTTAGGGCGACAGGGTGACAGTAGCTACACCTTC. This codes for CASSLGRQGDSSYTF.

The V and J genes are TRBV27 and TRBJ1-6; TRBD1 agrees at 10 bases. The J segment lost 10 bases and the V segment lost 5 bases, leaving 8 bases of the junction unmatched. Germline lookup yields CDR1 MNHEY and CDR2 SMNVEV (reference sequence). The CDR3 extends over 15 amino acids. CDR3 sequence (DNA): TGTGCCAGCAGTCCCCGGGACAGGGGAAGATCACCCCTCCACTTT. As protein: CASSPRDRGRSPLHF.

There are a few counts of this clonotype. The rearrangement uses TRBV19 and TRBJ1-5; tentatively, D is TRBD1 (5 bases). CDR1 LNHDA and CDR2 SQIVND come from the germline V gene (reference sequence). V was cut by 7 bases and J by 5 bases, with 12 bases left in between. The CDR3 spans 13 residues. The CDR3 protein is CASTTFRDQPQHF. CDR3 nucleotide sequence: TGTGCCAGTACAACTTTCAGGGATCAGCCCCAGCATTTT.

The CDR3: CASRAQTGTGELFF. CDR3 bases: TGCGCCAGCAGGGCCCAGACAGGGACCGGGGAGCTGTTTTTT. The rearrangement uses TRBV10-1 and TRBJ2-2; 7 nucleotides agree with TRBD1. The CDR3 sequence is 14 residues long. The germline V gene has CDR1 WNHNN and CDR2 SYGVQD (reference sequence). With V trimmed by 6 bases and J by 5 bases, 6 bases remained unmatched.

This clonotype appeared a few times. This chain connects TRBV5-5 to TRBJ1-4, with D possibly being TRBD1 (5 bases). The CDR3 spans 14 residues. In germline, CDR1 is SGHKS, CDR2 YYEKEE (reference sequence). V lost 3 bases, J lost 5 bases, and 11 bases lay in between. The CDR3 DNA is TGTGCCAGCAGCTCGCGACAGAGGAATGAAAAACTGTTTTTT. It encodes CASSSRQRNEKLFF.

J is TRBJ2-3 and V is TRBV11-2, with D unclear. The CDR3 length is 13 residues. From germline, CDR1 is SGHAT and CDR2 FQNNGV. V lost 6 bases and J 3 bases, leaving 10 bases between the germline ends. This CDR3 is CASRSLGTDTQYF. The CDR3 DNA reads TGTGCCAGCAGGTCCTTGGGAACAGATACGCAGTATTTT.